A selection of T cell receptor beta chains follows, all from one sample in a study of blood T cell repertoires in COVID-19. Assay: immunoSEQ multiplex PCR; the TCRdb copy retains only in-frame clones and omits some. The sample lists 100,000 to 120,000 clones, approximately 85% seen once, with over 2% in the top ten. The specimen was peripheral blood. These receptors were obtained from a human donor in a cohort sampled during active COVID-19. The CDR3 runs from the conserved cysteine through the conserved F or W. Fields, in order: J gene, D gene, clone size, V gene, CDR3 protein, CDR3 DNA. The D gene is left open where the match is weak. Some rows have no size entry. The others give once, few or many, or a class for an expanded clone.

J: TRBJ1-4
D: -
size: once
V: TRBV7-9
CDR3: CASSLGGTNEKLFF
DNA: TGTGCCAGCAGCTTAGGAGGGACTAATGAAAAACTGTTTTTT

J: TRBJ2-1
D: -
size: -
V: TRBV30
CDR3: CAWSVKGFGEQFF
DNA: TGTGCCTGGAGTGTAAAGGGGTTTGGTGAGCAGTTCTTC

J: TRBJ1-4
D: TRBD1
size: -
V: TRBV6-1
CDR3: CASREGQGRRGEKLFF
DNA: TGTGCCAGCAGAGAAGGACAGGGGCGAAGAGGTGAAAAACTGTTTTTT

J: TRBJ1-4
D: -
size: -
V: TRBV9
CDR3: CASSVREGNEKLFF
DNA: TGTGCCAGCAGCGTCAGGGAGGGGAATGAAAAACTGTTTTTT

J: TRBJ2-3
D: TRBD2
size: -
V: TRBV4-1
CDR3: CASSLRTSGGTDTQYF
DNA: TGCGCCAGCAGCCTCCGGACTAGCGGGGGTACAGATACGCAGTATTTT

J: TRBJ2-3
D: -
size: -
V: TRBV28
CDR3: CASKDTGTDTQYF
DNA: TGTGCCAGCAAGGACACCGGCACAGATACGCAGTATTTT

J: TRBJ1-1
D: -
size: -
V: TRBV14
CDR3: CASSQDLSRNTEAFF
DNA: TGTGCCAGCAGCCAAGATTTGTCCCGGAACACTGAAGCTTTCTTT

J: TRBJ2-4
D: -
size: -
V: TRBV19
CDR3: CASSGLAKNIQYF
DNA: TGTGCCAGTAGTGGGCTAGCCAAAAACATTCAGTACTTC

J: TRBJ2-2
D: -
size: -
V: TRBV6-5
CDR3: CASRTEVTGELFF
DNA: TGTGCCAGCAGGACGGAGGTCACCGGGGAGCTGTTTTTT

J: TRBJ2-5
D: -
size: -
V: TRBV7-2
CDR3: CASRSGFLETQYF
DNA: TGTGCCAGCAGATCAGGGTTCCTAGAGACCCAGTACTTC

J: TRBJ2-3
D: TRBD2
size: -
V: TRBV11-2
CDR3: CASSLLAGATFTDTQYF
DNA: TGTGCCAGCAGCTTGTTAGCGGGAGCTACTTTCACAGATACGCAGTATTTT

J: TRBJ1-2
D: -
size: once
V: TRBV5-4
CDR3: CASSLTVQGGIYGYTF
DNA: TGTGCCAGCAGCTTGACCGTCCAGGGAGGGATCTATGGCTACACCTTC

J: TRBJ2-7
D: -
size: -
V: TRBV28
CDR3: CASRLTQGFSEQYF
DNA: TGTGCCAGCAGGCTGACACAGGGTTTTTCCGAGCAGTACTTC

J: TRBJ2-7
D: -
size: -
V: TRBV7-9
CDR3: CASSFQGPQDEQYF
DNA: TGTGCCAGCAGCTTTCAGGGCCCCCAGGACGAGCAGTACTTC

J: TRBJ1-5
D: TRBD1
size: -
V: TRBV2
CDR3: CASSGTGNSNQPQHF
DNA: TGTGCCAGCAGCGGGACAGGGAATAGCAATCAGCCCCAGCATTTT

J: TRBJ2-7
D: TRBD1
size: -
V: TRBV29-1
CDR3: CSVAGTGPYEQYF
DNA: TGCAGCGTTGCGGGGACAGGACCCTACGAGCAGTACTTC

J: TRBJ1-4
D: TRBD1
size: once
V: TRBV7-9
CDR3: CASSFGTGRNEKLFF
DNA: TGTGCCAGCAGCTTTGGGACAGGGAGGAATGAAAAACTGTTTTTT

J: TRBJ2-7
D: -
size: -
V: TRBV11-3
CDR3: CASSSSGRALEQYF
DNA: TGTGCCAGCAGCTCCTCGGGCAGGGCCCTCGAGCAGTACTTC

J: TRBJ2-2
D: -
size: -
V: TRBV28
CDR3: CASSLLARTANTGELFF
DNA: TGTGCCAGCAGCCTCCTGGCGAGGACAGCGAACACCGGGGAGCTGTTTTTT

J: TRBJ1-5
D: TRBD1
size: -
V: TRBV9
CDR3: CASSPGTGENQPQHF
DNA: TGTGCCAGCAGCCCCGGGACAGGGGAGAATCAGCCCCAGCATTTT

J: TRBJ2-2
D: -
size: -
V: TRBV6-5
CDR3: CASSYVRGWSAGELFF
DNA: TGTGCCAGCAGTTACGTCCGGGGGTGGTCAGCCGGGGAGCTGTTTTTT

J: TRBJ1-1
D: TRBD1
size: -
V: TRBV6-5
CDR3: CASSSHRDRQAEAFF
DNA: TGTGCCAGCAGTTCCCACCGGGACAGGCAGGCTGAAGCTTTCTTT

J: TRBJ1-1
D: -
size: few
V: TRBV7-9
CDR3: CASSPGQNTEAFF
DNA: TGTGCCAGCAGCCCTGGACAGAACACTGAAGCTTTCTTT

J: TRBJ2-3
D: TRBD2
size: -
V: TRBV28
CDR3: CASSFPVRAGATSTDTQYF
DNA: TGTGCCAGCAGTTTCCCCGTACGAGCGGGGGCCACTAGCACAGATACGCAGTATTTT

J: TRBJ1-2
D: -
size: -
V: TRBV12-3/TRBV12-4
CDR3: CASSPGYGYTF
DNA: TGTGCCAGCAGCCCGGGCTATGGCTACACCTTC

J: TRBJ1-1
D: -
size: -
V: TRBV9
CDR3: CASSAAQGMGTEAFF
DNA: TGTGCCAGCAGCGCCGCCCAGGGAATGGGCACTGAAGCTTTCTTT

J: TRBJ2-1
D: TRBD1
size: -
V: TRBV7-8
CDR3: CASSLDGQGFNEQFF
DNA: TGTGCCAGCAGCTTAGACGGACAGGGGTTTAATGAGCAGTTCTTC

J: TRBJ1-3
D: TRBD1
size: -
V: TRBV5-8
CDR3: CASSDDRGHSGNTIYF
DNA: TGTGCCAGCAGCGATGACAGGGGGCACTCTGGAAACACCATATATTTT

J: TRBJ2-1
D: -
size: -
V: TRBV14
CDR3: CASSRAEPAYNEQFF
DNA: TGTGCCAGCAGCCGAGCGGAGCCCGCCTACAATGAGCAGTTCTTC

J: TRBJ2-5
D: TRBD1
size: once
V: TRBV5-1
CDR3: CASSTTGDWQETQYF
DNA: TGCGCCAGCAGCACCACAGGGGATTGGCAAGAGACCCAGTACTTC

J: TRBJ1-2
D: -
size: once
V: TRBV6-1
CDR3: CASSEGGPYGYTF
DNA: TGTGCCAGCAGTGAAGGTGGCCCCTATGGCTACACCTTC